The clone carrying this TCR beta chain has at least ten counts. TCR beta CDR3 sequences were amplified from RNA transcripts. HTBI primers were the set used in a first-round RT-PCR of the TCR CDR3. TCRdb independently ran MiXCR on the multiplex PCR reads; one entry per CDR3 protein. The sample has around 600,000 distinct CDR3 sequences; 14% are singletons. The cohort's ophthalmopathy patients, a group with duration under 3 months, had a Clinical Activity Score of at least 3 and a NOSPECS grade of at least 4. Lactation, pregnancy, other autoimmune disease or uncontrolled infection led to exclusion of patients. PBMCs came from 9 to 10 ml fresh peripheral blood. The data stem from a study of T cells in Graves' hyperthyroidism and ophthalmopathy. CDR3 length equals 18 residues. Trimming pared 2 bases from V and 0 bases from J, leaving 17 bases between. Germline CDR1 and CDR2: SGHDN and FVKESK.

V usage is TRBV14 and J usage is TRBJ2-1; maybe TRBD2 (6 bases). The clonotype was recovered from a woman aged 18-35 years with Graves' ophthalmopathy. Material: blood. CDR3 region: CASSQSKRRGSSYNEQFF. CDR3 nucleotide sequence: TGTGCCAGCAGCCAATCGAAACGGCGGGGCAGCTCCTACAATGAGCAGTTCTTC.